What follows are 21 T cell receptor beta chains derived from one specimen sequenced in a study of T-cell memory formation after mild COVID-19. TCRdb called the 5' RACE reads again in MiXCR, with one record for every CDR3 protein. The table lists 550,000 to 600,000 distinct CDR3 sequences, roughly 20% of them singletons. The sample comprised PBMCs or a T cell subset sorted from them (not recorded which). These receptor sequences come from an adult woman who had mild COVID-19 (a few samples of this study predate the infection). Cell type and time point are not known.

This clonotype turned up a few times. This sequence joins TRBV24-1 and TRBJ2-1, with D perhaps assigned TRBD1 or TRBD2 (5 bases each). The CDR3 sequence is 13 residues long. Germline values: CDR1 KGHDR, CDR2 SFDVKD. V lost 4 bases, J lost 10 bases, and 13 bases lay in between. As DNA, the CDR3 is TGTGCCACCAGTGAATGGGACCCCATAGAGCAGTTCTTC. Translated, it gives CATSEWDPIEQFF.

This clonotype showed up just once. This rearrangement joins TRBV30 to TRBJ1-1, with D possibly being TRBD1 (5 bases). Trimming cost V 2 bases and J 7 bases, with 20 bases left between them. CDR3 length equals 15 residues. Germline CDR1 is GTSNPN and CDR2 is SVGIG (reference sequence). Here the CDR3 reads CAWSLWGQGIGEAFF. Here the CDR3 DNA reads TGTGCCTGGAGTCTATGGGGCCAGGGAATAGGTGAAGCTTTCTTT. The whole variable domain, remainder taken from reference TRBV30 and TRBJ1-1, is SQTIHQWPATLVQPVGSPLSLECTVEGTSNPNLYWYRQAAGRGLQLLFYSVGIGQISSEVPQNLSASRPQDRQFILSSKKLLLSDSGFYLCAWSLWGQGIGEAFFGQGTRLTVV.

This clonotype was seen a few times. J is TRBJ2-7 and V is TRBV6-5, with D unclear. Germline CDR1 reads MNHEY; CDR2 reads SVGAGI. The V end lost 6 bases, the J end lost 2 bases, and 8 bases lay between the germline ends. The CDR3 consists of 12 residues. In DNA, the CDR3 is TGTGCCAGCAGAGGAAGTGCCTACGAGCAGTACTTC. Its translation is CASRGSAYEQYF.

The genes are TRBV20-1 and TRBJ2-3; D perhaps matches TRBD1 (6 bases). Germline V CDR1 and CDR2: DFQATT, SNEGSKA (reference sequence). This CDR3 has 12 amino acids. Trimming left V 5 bases short and J 7 bases short, with 13 bases between. This CDR3 reads CSAPTGGNTQYF. The CDR3 DNA is TGCAGTGCTCCGACAGGTGGAAATACGCAGTATTTT.

This clonotype was recorded a few times. The chain recombines TRBV6-4 with TRBJ2-3; the D gene is possibly TRBD1 (5 bases). The CDR3 is made up of 14 amino acids. Germline CDR1 is MRHNA and CDR2 is SNTAGT. V dropped 3 bases and J dropped 13 bases, with 20 bases sitting between them. The CDR3 is CASSEIHGSGAEYF. For the CDR3, the DNA is TGTGCCAGCAGTGAAATCCACGGTAGTGGGGCGGAGTATTTT.

This chain connects TRBV10-3 to TRBJ1-5; 7 bases are a match to TRBD1. The CDR3 sequence is 15 residues long. Germline trimming cut 3 bases from V and 3 bases from J; bases unmatched to any gene: 5. CDR1 and CDR2 (germline): ENHRY, SYGVKD. The CDR3 DNA is TGTGCCATCAGTGACGGACAGGTTATCAATCAGCCCCAGCATTTT. It specifies CAISDGQVINQPQHF.

In this sample, this clonotype turned up many times. J is TRBJ1-1 and V is TRBV3-1; D unresolved. V was trimmed by 3 bases and J by 1 base, leaving 9 bases between them. CDR3 length: 14 amino acids. The germline gives CDR1 LGHDT, CDR2 YNNKEL (reference sequence). The CDR3 DNA reads as TGTGCCAGCAGCCATGCGGTAGGGAACACTGAAGCTTTCTTT. Translated: CASSHAVGNTEAFF.

This clonotype showed up just a few times. V is TRBV23-1 and J is TRBJ2-6; D uncertain. TRBV23-1 is annotated as an ORF whose role is uncertain. The V end was cut by 0 bases, the J end by 1 base, with 7 bases between. The CDR3 covers 16 residues. The CDR3 protein is CASSQSSISGANVLTF. In nucleotides, the CDR3 is TGCGCCAGCAGTCAATCATCCATTTCTGGGGCCAACGTCCTGACTTTC.

V is TRBV7-9 and J is TRBJ1-4, with a possible D match to TRBD1 (5 bases). The length of the CDR3 is 15 residues. The germline gives CDR1 SEHNR, CDR2 FQNEAQ (reference sequence). The V end lost 6 bases, the J end lost 2 bases, and 13 bases lay between the germline ends. The CDR3 nucleotides read TGTGCCAGCAGACTCCCGGAGGGGACTAATGAAAAACTGTTTTTT. Its translation: CASRLPEGTNEKLFF.

The chain's CDR3 is CASSLSAATNEKLFF. CDR3 bases: TGTGCCAGCAGCTTGTCGGCTGCAACTAATGAAAAACTGTTTTTT. This chain uses TRBV5-6 with TRBJ1-4; D is uncertain. Between the trimmed V and J ends, which lost 1 base and 0 bases, there was a span of 7 bases. There are 15 residues in the CDR3. Germline loops: CDR1 SGHDT, CDR2 YYEEEE.

This chain uses TRBV7-9 with TRBJ1-2; no firm D call. Germline-derived CDR1 and CDR2 are SEHNR and FQNEAQ (reference sequence). Trimming took off 2 bases at V and 2 bases at J, with 9 bases between the two ends. The CDR3 length is 14 residues. DNA of the CDR3: TGTGCCAGCAGCTTAACGACCAACAACTATGGCTACACCTTC. Translated, it gives CASSLTTNNYGYTF.

The chain has TRBV6-6 and TRBJ1-4; TRBD1 aligns across 7 bases. CDR1 and CDR2 (germline): MNHNY, SVGAGI (reference sequence). The V gene end was trimmed by 2 bases and the J gene end by 7 bases; junction bases not matched to a gene: 7. The CDR3 sequence is 15 residues long. CDR3 loop: CASSYLGGVAEKLFF. Here the CDR3 DNA reads TGTGCCAGCAGTTACCTAGGGGGCGTAGCTGAAAAACTGTTTTTT.

This clonotype has a handful of counts. One junction end disagrees with the germline gene, perhaps due to a read error. The CDR3 loop is CASGDGLEDF. The CDR3, as DNA: TGTGCCAGCGGAGACGGACTAGAGGACTTC. V is TRBV6-2 or TRBV6-3 and J is TRBJ2-7; 7 bases agree with TRBD2. CDR3 length equals 10 residues. Germline CDR1 is MNHEY and CDR2 is SVGEGT.

This clonotype was seen repeatedly, ten times or more. This chain connects TRBV9 to TRBJ1-5, with D tentatively TRBD1 (6 bases). Looked up from germline, CDR1 is SGDLS and CDR2 is YYNGEE. The CDR3 sequence is 14 residues long. The V gene lost 0 bases and the J gene lost 6 bases, with 10 bases spanning the gap. This CDR3 reads CASSVGPGAQPQHF. CDR3 sequence (DNA): TGTGCCAGCAGCGTAGGGCCAGGGGCTCAGCCCCAGCATTTT.

CDR3 sequence reads: CASSLGRRAYEQYF. As DNA, the CDR3 is TGTGCCAGCAGCTTAGGTCGCAGAGCCTACGAGCAGTACTTC. The chain links TRBV7-8 to TRBJ2-7; D is undetermined. V dropped 1 base and J dropped 2 bases, with 9 bases sitting between them. Germline lookup yields CDR1 SGHVS and CDR2 FQNEAQ. The CDR3 covers 14 residues.

The chain links TRBV30 to TRBJ1-5; TRBD1 agrees at 7 bases. Trimming cost V 3 bases and J 0 bases; bases outside gene matches: 5. The CDR3 consists of 15 residues. Germline-derived CDR1 and CDR2 are GTSNPN and SVGIG (reference sequence). The CDR3 protein is CAWSLRGYSNQPQHF. CDR3 sequence (DNA): TGTGCCTGGAGCCTCAGGGGGTATAGCAATCAGCCCCAGCATTTT.

V usage is TRBV5-1 and J usage is TRBJ2-3; D not certain. The CDR3 sequence is 13 residues long. V lost 1 base to trimming and J lost 6 bases, with 9 bases between them. Per germline, CDR1 SGHRS and CDR2 YFSETQ. The CDR3 sequence is CASSLSSRDTQYF. The CDR3 DNA reads TGCGCCAGCAGCTTGAGTTCGCGGGATACGCAGTATTTT.

The chain uses TRBV4-1 and TRBJ2-5; a weak D match, TRBD2 (5 bases). Trimming shortened V by 1 base and J by 1 base, and 13 bases separated the two germline ends. The CDR3 spans 16 residues. Germline V CDR1 and CDR2: MGHRA, YSYEKL. CDR3 region: CASSQAHGRAQETQYF. CDR3 DNA: TGCGCCAGCAGCCAAGCCCATGGGCGGGCCCAAGAGACCCAGTACTTC.

This clonotype was counted between two and nine times. The rearrangement joins TRBV7-8 to TRBJ2-5; TRBD2 is a possible D gene (5 bases). The CDR3 sequence is 14 residues long. CDR1 and CDR2 from the germline V gene are SGHVS and FQNEAQ. The V and J ends lost 3 bases and 1 base respectively, with 9 bases between them. The CDR3 here is CASSFDYRQETQYF. The DNA of the CDR3 is TGTGCCAGCAGCTTTGACTACCGCCAAGAGACCCAGTACTTC.

There are a few counts of this clonotype. J is TRBJ2-1 and V is TRBV12-3 or TRBV12-4; 12 nucleotides align to TRBD2. The trim removed 5 bases at V and 6 bases at J, leaving 5 bases unmatched. The CDR3 contains 15 residues. CDR3 amino acids: CASSPLAGGSNEQFF. The DNA for the CDR3 is TGTGCCAGCAGTCCTCTAGCGGGGGGGAGCAATGAGCAGTTCTTC.

This clonotype was recorded many times. The rearrangement links TRBV29-1 to TRBJ2-1; D is perhaps TRBD2 (6 bases). Germline V gene lookup returns CDR1 SQVTM and CDR2 ANQGSEA. Trimming shortened V by 1 base and J by 7 bases, and 14 bases separated the two germline ends. This CDR3 has 14 amino acids. CDR3 nucleotide sequence: TGCAGCGTTGAAGGCGGGACTGGCAGGAATGAGCAGTTCTTC. Amino acid sequence: CSVEGGTGRNEQFF.